The sequence of this T cell receptor beta chain was determined in a study of T cells in Graves' hyperthyroidism and ophthalmopathy (dated by TCRdb to the late 2010s). In terms of the full investigation: Peripheral blood was sampled at the time of initial diagnosis, prior to any treatment. According to the paper, TCR Vbeta CDR3 sequencing was carried out on approximately 140 peripheral blood samples, which came from under 50 ophthalmopathy, approximately 72 hyperthyroidism and 17 progressor patients. The study also compared thyroid tissue and blood T-cell repertoires from a handful of Graves' hyperthyroidism patients. TCR V-J signatures able to tell the groups apart were searched for in a discovery cohort of some 97 patients, of whom approximately 40 had Graves' ophthalmopathy and 57 had stable Graves' hyperthyroidism. Prospective prediction of ophthalmopathy was tested in an independent validation cohort of approximately 19 hyperthyroidism patients and 17 patients who later progressed to ophthalmopathy. The roughly 94 discovery patients were randomly divided into training and test sets at a 7:3 ratio. After blood sampling, hyperthyroidism patients were treated with methimazole at a starting dose of 30 mg daily, and ophthalmopathy patients were treated with high-dose intravenous methylprednisolone.

Study-level results and caveats: During validation, the model predicted progression to ophthalmopathy a median of approximately six months ahead of onset, with around 65% sensitivity and about 75% specificity. Blood samples also contained most of the expanded thyroid clonotypes (frequency above 0.001), which suggests that blood repertoires may reflect thyroid immune responses. A 13 V-J signature model separated ophthalmopathy from stable hyperthyroidism, with 87.88% sensitivity and 81% to 83% specificity in cross-validation and 80%/75% in testing. No statistical method was used to set the sample size in advance, and investigators knew the group allocation.

Ophthalmopathy patients had moderately to severely active disease, with a Clinical Activity Score of 3 or more, a NOSPECS grade of 4 or more, and a disease duration of less than 3 months. Any patient with an uncontrolled infection, another autoimmune disease, pregnancy or lactation was excluded. Diagnoses were based on clinical symptoms, serum thyroxine and TRAb, thyroid ultrasound and orbital computed tomography. Ficoll-Paque density gradient centrifugation was used to isolate PBMCs from 8.5 to 10 ml of fresh peripheral blood. Total RNA was extracted with Trizol reagent, and quality was checked on an Agilent 2100 Bioanalyzer. For this clonotype: There is no known antigen for this receptor. Nothing much larger sits one base from this clone, and base qualities are not available.

The germline V gene sets CDR1 to LGHNT and CDR2 to FRNRAP. The cysteine opens and the phenylalanine closes a CDR3 of 13 amino acids. Only the CDR3 portion is preserved as DNA: 39 bases, with reading frame beginning at the first base. V was cut back by 5 bases and J by 5 bases, leaving a gap of 12 bases between them. TCR beta CDR3 regions were amplified from RNA transcripts. The TCR CDR3 was subjected to a first round of RT-PCR using the HTBI primer set and the Qiagen OneStep RT-PCR kit. The libraries were constructed in a second round of multiplex PCR and then size-selected and purified. The libraries were sequenced on an Illumina HiSeq2000 using paired-end 100 bp reads. As for how the authors treated the data: SOAPnuke was used to process the raw data, removing reads that contained adapters or uncalled bases, had a mean Phred below 15, or lacked an exact match to the constant primer or identifier. High-quality paired reads were merged using COPE v1.2.5, and each unique nucleotide sequence was defined as a clonotype. MiTCR v1.1 was used to align the clonotypes against IMGT TRBV, TRBD and TRBJ reference segments. Analysis was restricted to V-J combinations with a frequency above 0.0001, which covered 98% to 99.2% of repertoires. The TCS score was defined as the ratio of F50 (clonal expansion) to E x V (chaos), calculated using BLOSUM62-based TCRdist between CDR3 peptides within each V-J. Welch's t-statistics and random forest reduced around 520 V-J features to around 14, which were used in a naive Bayes classifier (R e1071). TCRdb trimmed the raw reads at Q25, called clones with MiXCR and kept productive beta chains. Rows with a matching CDR3 protein are joined into one entry that keeps the most common DNA and genes. TCRdb, rather than the study authors, made the V and J calls. This sample is represented by approximately 250,000 distinct CDR3 sequences; approximately 23% of them were singletons. The biggest ten clones account for 35% to 40% of the sample.

The chain was built from TRBV12-5 and TRBJ2-5, and possibly TRBD2, on 6 matching bases. The sequenced sample was blood. The receptor comes from a middle-aged woman with Graves' ophthalmopathy. This receptor has the CDR3 CASGPRGSETQYF. The DNA sequence follows: TGTGCTAGTGGTCCCCGGGGGTCCGAGACCCAGTACTTC.